A selection of T cell receptor beta chains follows, all from one sample in a study of response to subunit inactivated influenza vaccine. TCRdb reprocessed the RT-PCR reads with MiXCR, giving one entry per CDR3 protein. Of about 700,000 distinct CDR3 sequences listed, roughly 14% are singletons. The source was PBMCs from blood, collected 11 to 12 days after vaccination. The origin of the receptors is a man aged 50 to 60 who received an inactivated influenza vaccine. The CDR3 runs from the conserved cysteine through the conserved F or W. Fields, in order: clone size, J gene, V gene, D gene, CDR3 DNA, CDR3 protein. The D gene is left open where the match is weak. Only some rows state a clone size, as once, few, many or a class for expanded clones.

few,TRBJ1-2,TRBV6-5,-,TGTGCCAGCAGTTACTCGAACCTGGTTGGCTACACCTTC,CASSYSNLVGYTF
-,TRBJ2-7,TRBV20-1,-,TGCAGTGCTAGAGACCCCCGGGAGCTAAGGGGGGAGCAGTACTTC,CSARDPRELRGEQYF
few,TRBJ2-3,TRBV5-1,TRBD1,TGCGCCAGCAGGTCGGGACAGAGCACAGATACGCAGTATTTT,CASRSGQSTDTQYF
many,TRBJ2-7,TRBV3-1,TRBD2,TGTGCCAGCAGCCTGGGACTAGCGGGAGACTACGAGCAGTACTTC,CASSLGLAGDYEQYF
few,TRBJ2-1,TRBV5-4,-,TGTGCCAGCAGCTCCCCGGGCGAGTTCGGGGAGCAGTTCTTC,CASSSPGEFGEQFF
few,TRBJ2-5,TRBV12-3/TRBV12-4,TRBD2,TGTGCCAGCAGTTCTGCTAGCGGGTCGACAGAGACCCAGTACTTC,CASSSASGSTETQYF
-,TRBJ2-5,TRBV7-9,-,TGTGCCAGCAGCTTATCATCCGGTTTGAGTGAGACCCAGTACTTC,CASSLSSGLSETQYF
-,TRBJ2-5,TRBV9,TRBD1,TGTGCCAGCAGCGTTCCGGGACAGGGAGAGACCCAGTACTTC,CASSVPGQGETQYF
many,TRBJ2-4,TRBV29-1,-,TGCAGCGTTGTTGAAAACATTCAGTACTTC,CSVVENIQYF
few,TRBJ1-4,TRBV2,-,TGTGCCAGTAGAGGAGGGGATGAAAAACTGTTTTTT,CASRGGDEKLFF
-,TRBJ2-6,TRBV6-5,-,TGTGCCAGCAGTTACCTGATTGGGGCCAACGTCCTGACTTTC,CASSYLIGANVLTF
few,TRBJ1-5,TRBV6-1,-,TGTGCCAGCAGGAAGGCAGGGAGGGACAATCAGCCCCAGCATTTT,CASRKAGRDNQPQHF
-,TRBJ2-1,TRBV4-2,-,TGTGCCAGCAGCCAAGCCCGGACTACCATCGGTTACAATGAGCAGTTCTTC,CASSQARTTIGYNEQFF
many,TRBJ1-3,TRBV24-1,-,TGTGCCACCAGTGGCAACTTCGGAAACACCATATATTTT,CATSGNFGNTIYF
few,TRBJ1-2,TRBV29-1,-,TGCAGCGTCCACGAGCAGGGGCCTTATGGCTACACCTTC,CSVHEQGPYGYTF
once,TRBJ2-1,TRBV28,-,TGTGCCAGCAGTCCTTTGCTGGAAAGCAATGAGCAGTTCTTC,CASSPLLESNEQFF
few,TRBJ2-2,TRBV7-2,TRBD1,TGTGCCAGCAGCCAACAGGGGGCGGACACCGGGGAGCTGTTTTTT,CASSQQGADTGELFF
few,TRBJ2-3,TRBV20-1,TRBD2,TGCAGTGCTACCTGGACGGGAGGGAGGGCAGATACGCAGTATTTT,CSATWTGGRADTQYF
few,TRBJ2-7,TRBV7-9,TRBD1,TGTGCCAGCAGCTTAGATGGCGACGGGACAGGGGCCTACGAGCAGTACTTC,CASSLDGDGTGAYEQYF
few,TRBJ1-6,TRBV5-1,-,TGCGCCAGCAGCCCCTATCGGCAGGCGGGGAATTCACCCCTCCACTTT,CASSPYRQAGNSPLHF
-,TRBJ2-1,TRBV11-2,-,TGTGCCAGCAGCTTGAGTGGGGCCCCGAGCTCCTACAATGAGCAGTTCTTC,CASSLSGAPSSYNEQFF
-,TRBJ2-3,TRBV7-3,TRBD2,TGTGCCAGCAGCTTAACATTTAGCGGGAGAGTGAAGAGAGGCACAGATACGCAGTATTTT,CASSLTFSGRVKRGTDTQYF
-,TRBJ1-1,TRBV6-6,-,TGTGCCAGCATGGAGTACATGAACACTGAAGCTTTCTTT,CASMEYMNTEAFF
few,TRBJ2-5,TRBV9,-,TGTGCCAGCACGTCGGGCAAACCGGCAAAGGGGACGGAGACCCAGTACTTC,CASTSGKPAKGTETQYF
-,TRBJ2-7,TRBV7-2,-,TGTGCCAGCAGCTTAGATCGGCTTCGATCCTACGAGCAGTACTTC,CASSLDRLRSYEQYF
-,TRBJ2-7,TRBV6-2/TRBV6-3,TRBD1,TGTGCCAGCAGTGGGACAGGACCGCACGAGCAGTACTTC,CASSGTGPHEQYF
few,TRBJ2-1,TRBV7-2,TRBD1,TGTGCCAGCAGCGGACCGGGACAGGGAGGAGCTGAGCAGTTCTTC,CASSGPGQGGAEQFF
few,TRBJ2-1,TRBV3-1,-,TGTGCCAGCAGCCAAGGAGGAGGTAGGGCCTACAATGAGCAGTTCTTC,CASSQGGGRAYNEQFF
few,TRBJ1-4,TRBV29-1,TRBD1,TGCAGCGTTGGACAGGGGGTTAATGAAAAACTGTTTTTT,CSVGQGVNEKLFF
few,TRBJ1-6,TRBV7-2,-,TGTGCCAGCAGCGAGGGGCAGGGTAGACACTCACCCCTCCACTTT,CASSEGQGRHSPLHF
few,TRBJ2-5,TRBV20-1,-,TGCAGTGCTACCCGAGGGGGGAATAAGGAGACCCAGTACTTC,CSATRGGNKETQYF
-,TRBJ2-5,TRBV7-6,-,TGTGCCAGCAGCGAGCGGTTCCAAGAGACCCAGTACTTC,CASSERFQETQYF
-,TRBJ2-5,TRBV7-2,-,TGTGCCAGCAGCTTAGAGGGGGGCGGGGAGACCCAGTACTTC,CASSLEGGGETQYF
many,TRBJ2-5,TRBV12-3/TRBV12-4,-,TGTGCCAGCAGCCCACTAGTAGGGGCCCAGTACTTC,CASSPLVGAQYF
-,TRBJ2-7,TRBV20-1,TRBD2,TGCAGTGCATTGGGACTAGCGGTCTCCTACGAGCAGTACTTC,CSALGLAVSYEQYF
-,TRBJ2-4,TRBV3-1,-,TGTGCCAGCAGCCCCTACCGATGGGAGGCCAAAAACATTCAGTACTTC,CASSPYRWEAKNIQYF
-,TRBJ1-2,TRBV7-9,-,TGTGCCAGCAGCTTAGGGGCTACCGGCGGTGATGGCTACACCTTC,CASSLGATGGDGYTF
few,TRBJ2-2,TRBV11-2,TRBD1,TGTGCCAGCAGCCCAACAACGGGACAGGGAGGCGCCGGGGAGCTGTTTTTT,CASSPTTGQGGAGELFF
few,TRBJ2-2,TRBV7-9,-,TGTGCCAGCTGGCCCGCCCGAATCACCGGGGAGCTGTTTTTT,CASWPARITGELFF
few,TRBJ2-1,TRBV29-1,TRBD2,TGCAGCGTTGGGCTAGCGGTTGGGGCCAATGAGCAGTTCTTC,CSVGLAVGANEQFF
few,TRBJ1-1,TRBV2,-,TGTGCCAGCAGTGAAGCGCTGGGGGGCAGGCGGAACACTGAAGCTTTCTTT,CASSEALGGRRNTEAFF
many,TRBJ2-1,TRBV27,-,TGTGCCAGCAGACGTACAAGCAATGAGCAGTTCTTC,CASRRTSNEQFF
-,TRBJ2-6,TRBV20-1,-,TGCAGTGCTAGATCACCCTACGAGCCGGTCAAGAACGTCCTGACTTTC,CSARSPYEPVKNVLTF
many,TRBJ2-1,TRBV29-1,TRBD1,TGCAGCGTCGACAGGGTCCCTCGGGGTGAGCAGTTCTTC,CSVDRVPRGEQFF
-,TRBJ2-5,TRBV7-2,TRBD2,TGTGCCAGCAGCTTCGGGAGGCGGGAGACCCAGTACTTC,CASSFGRRETQYF
-,TRBJ1-3,TRBV2,TRBD1,TGTGCCAGCAGTGATGGCAGGGGGCAATCTGGAAACACCATATATTTT,CASSDGRGQSGNTIYF
few,TRBJ2-2,TRBV20-1,TRBD1,TGCAGTGCTCCATACGGGACAGGGGTCCCCGGGGAGCTGTTTTTT,CSAPYGTGVPGELFF
-,TRBJ1-1,TRBV29-1,TRBD1,TGCAGCGTTGATGACAGGGGGCTGGCTGAAGCTTTCTTT,CSVDDRGLAEAFF
few,TRBJ2-1,TRBV7-9,-,TGTGCCAGCTGCCTCGGGTACCTCAATGAGCAGTTCTTC,CASCLGYLNEQFF
-,TRBJ2-7,TRBV4-2,TRBD2,TGTGCCAGCAGCCAAAAAGCGGGAGGAGCCTACGAGCAGTACTTC,CASSQKAGGAYEQYF
-,TRBJ2-7,TRBV29-1,-,TGCAGCGTAGGGACACACGGCGAGCAGTACTTC,CSVGTHGEQYF
-,TRBJ2-5,TRBV20-1,TRBD2,TGCAGTGCTAGGTCCAATCTAGCGGAGCGGGGGGGCGGAGAGACCCAGTACTTC,CSARSNLAERGGGETQYF
-,TRBJ1-2,TRBV12-3/TRBV12-4,-,TGTGCCAGCACCATAGTCAGGGCTTCCTACACCTTC,CASTIVRASYTF
-,TRBJ2-1,TRBV25-1,TRBD1,TGTGCCAGCGGCCCAGGGGGATTTAATGAGCAGTTCTTC,CASGPGGFNEQFF
-,TRBJ2-1,TRBV9,TRBD2,TGTGCCAGCAGCGCCGCAACGGGACTAGCAGTCAATGAGCAGTTCTTC,CASSAATGLAVNEQFF
-,TRBJ2-7,TRBV7-2,TRBD2,TGTGCCAGCAGCTTAGAGGTGATGAGCGGGGGTTACGAGCAGTACTTC,CASSLEVMSGGYEQYF
-,TRBJ2-7,TRBV10-3,-,TGTGCCATCAGTGAATCGGGCGTCGCCTACGAGCAGTACTTC,CAISESGVAYEQYF
few,TRBJ2-1,TRBV7-2,-,TGTGCCACCTCGGGAGTCCCCAATGAGCAGTTCTTC,CATSGVPNEQFF
-,TRBJ2-2,TRBV7-8,-,TGTGCCAGCAGCTTCTCCGGGCCCTGGGCCGGGGAGCTGTTTTTT,CASSFSGPWAGELFF
-,TRBJ1-2,TRBV7-2,TRBD1,TGTGCCAGCAGCTCAGGACAGGGCCAACTCTATGGCTACACCTTC,CASSSGQGQLYGYTF